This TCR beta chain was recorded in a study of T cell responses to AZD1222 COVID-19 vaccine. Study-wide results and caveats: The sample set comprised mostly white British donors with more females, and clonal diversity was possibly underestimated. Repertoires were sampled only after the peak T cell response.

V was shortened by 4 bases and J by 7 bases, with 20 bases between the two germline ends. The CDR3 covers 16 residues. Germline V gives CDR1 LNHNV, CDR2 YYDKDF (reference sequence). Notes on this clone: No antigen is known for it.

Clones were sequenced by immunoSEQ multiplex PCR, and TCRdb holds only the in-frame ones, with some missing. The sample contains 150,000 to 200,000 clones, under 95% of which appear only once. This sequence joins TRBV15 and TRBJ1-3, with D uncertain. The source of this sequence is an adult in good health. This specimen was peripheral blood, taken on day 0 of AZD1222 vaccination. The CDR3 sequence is CATSKIPQLRGNTIYF. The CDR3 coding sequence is TGTGCCACCAGCAAAATACCACAGCTTCGAGGTAACACCATATATTTT.